This T cell receptor beta chain stems from a study of T-cell reconstitution after alpha-beta-depleted transplantation in children (dated by TCRdb to between 2015 and 2016). In the study overall: The study quantitatively tracked T-cell immune reconstitution after TCRalphabeta/CD19-depleted allogeneic hematopoietic cell transplantation in children using TCR repertoire profiling.

This clonotype appeared a few times. The specificity of this receptor is unknown. The record has no base qualities; no much larger clone is one base away. The library was produced with PCR. This sample was sequenced with an Illumina HiSeq 2500. To normalize quantification of the TCRbeta repertoire, the TCR libraries were built with molecular barcoding that relied on unique molecular identifiers. Using fastp at Q25 and MiXCR, TCRdb reprocessed the public reads and kept productive beta chains. Each entry merges the rows of one CDR3 protein and shows their most common DNA and genes. Recorded for this sample are fewer than 500,000 distinct CDR3 sequences; roughly 43% of them occurred a single time. Around a quarter of the sample comes from the top ten. Findings and caveats that apply to the study as a whole: The high TCRbeta diversity at day 60 in some patients was ascribed to recipient T cells and intrathymic progenitors that had survived conditioning. Over subsequent months, a decline in hyperexpanded clone frequencies was noted, and after one year, T-cell counts and TCRbeta diversity were mostly ascribed to newly produced T cells. The apparently early recovery of alphabetaT-cell counts about two months after transplant reportedly depended on only several hundred rapidly expanded clones that came from non-depleted graft cells.

A distance of 14 bases separates the germline ends of V and J, which lose 7 bases and 2 bases respectively. From a lookup of the germline V gene, CDR1 and CDR2 are MNHNS and SASEGT. The CDR3 sequence holds 14 residues, the cysteine and phenylalanine included. The retained sequence is limited to the CDR3, 42 bases, with the frame set at the first base. The intended sense of this specimen's treatment or condition label: allogeneic hematopoietic cell transplantation with graft depleted of TCRalphabeta T cells and CD19 B cells. Transplant recipients were children who received TCRalphabeta/CD19-depleted allogeneic hematopoietic cell grafts.

The V and J segments used are TRBV6-1 and TRBJ1-2; matching of 5 bases hints at TRBD1 as the D gene. The sequence came from a girl aged 2 to 9 with aplastic anemia, due to receive a stem cell transplant. This sample comprised PBMCs, obtained before TCRalphabeta/CD19-depleted stem cell transplant. DNA sequence: TGTGCCAGCACCGTAGGAGGGACCAACTATGGCTACACCTTC. This is translated as CASTVGGTNYGYTF.